The clone carrying this T cell receptor beta chain has only a few counts. The data derive from a study of blood T cell repertoires in COVID-19. The CDR3 consists of 16 residues. CDR1 and CDR2 from the germline V gene are SGHAT and FQNNGV. V was pared by 1 base and J by 4 bases, with 8 bases of the junction left unmatched. Libraries were prepared by immunoSEQ multiplex PCR; TCRdb keeps only in-frame clonotypes and omits some of them. This repertoire shows 200,000 to 250,000 clones, about four fifths found once; its top ten account for over 2.5%. Sequencing input: peripheral blood. The origin of this receptor is a woman in her twenties or thirties who had recovered from COVID-19. The chain recombines TRBV11-2 with TRBJ2-5, with TRBD2 identical over 8 bases. CDR3 amino acids: CASSLVVLAVGETQYF. The CDR3 DNA sequence: TGTGCCAGCAGCTTAGTTGTACTAGCGGTAGGAGAGACCCAGTACTTC.